Listed here are 5 T cell receptor beta chains from one sample, sequenced in a study of blood T cell repertoires in COVID-19. Profiling relied on immunoSEQ multiplex PCR, and the TCRdb table lists in-frame clones only, not all of them. The sample shows 150,000 to 200,000 clones, 89% of them seen only once. Sequenced: PBMCs or T cells enriched from blood (not recorded which). The source is a woman in her forties with acute COVID-19.

The chain has TRBV4-1 and TRBJ1-3; TRBD1 matches at 8 bases. The CDR3 is 15 amino acids. The junction had 3 bases not matched to a gene; V was cut back by 3 bases and J by 2 bases. Per germline, CDR1 MGHRA and CDR2 YSYEKL. For the CDR3, the DNA is TGCGCCAGCAGCCATGGACAGGGAACTGGAAACACCATATATTTT. As protein: CASSHGQGTGNTIYF.

The chain is built from TRBV7-9 and TRBJ2-3, with D perhaps TRBD2 (5 bases). Germline CDR1 is SEHNR and CDR2 is FQNEAQ (reference sequence). Trimming removed 2 bases at V and 2 bases at J, with 14 bases between. The CDR3 is 16 residues long. As DNA, the CDR3 is TGTGCCAGCAGCTTAAGCGGTGGCGTGGTCACAGATACGCAGTATTTT. Protein: CASSLSGGVVTDTQYF.

The chain joins TRBV5-1 to TRBJ1-1, with D hard to call. V lost 0 bases and J 3 bases, leaving 3 bases between the germline ends. Per germline, CDR1 SGHRS and CDR2 YFSETQ. CDR3 length: 12 amino acids. In DNA, the CDR3 is TGCGCCAGCAGCTTGGCGGACACTGAAGCTTTCTTT. Residues: CASSLADTEAFF.

This clone was picked up one time. This sequence joins TRBV27 and TRBJ1-1, with D hard to call. The CDR3 loop spans 12 amino acids. Germline V gene lookup returns CDR1 MNHEY and CDR2 SMNVEV (reference sequence). V lost 5 bases and J 3 bases, leaving 7 bases between the germline ends. The CDR3 reads CASSPGDTEAFF. CDR3 nucleotides: TGTGCCAGCAGTCCCGGGGACACTGAAGCTTTCTTT.

The rearrangement uses TRBV24-1 and TRBJ2-3; D might be TRBD1 (5 bases). Per the germline V gene, CDR1 is KGHDR and CDR2 is SFDVKD. The CDR3 runs to 14 residues. The V and J ends lost 6 bases and 1 base respectively, with 10 bases between them. CDR3 DNA sequence: TGTGCCACCAGTTCCAGGGCGGGCACAGATACGCAGTATTTT. Translation: CATSSRAGTDTQYF.